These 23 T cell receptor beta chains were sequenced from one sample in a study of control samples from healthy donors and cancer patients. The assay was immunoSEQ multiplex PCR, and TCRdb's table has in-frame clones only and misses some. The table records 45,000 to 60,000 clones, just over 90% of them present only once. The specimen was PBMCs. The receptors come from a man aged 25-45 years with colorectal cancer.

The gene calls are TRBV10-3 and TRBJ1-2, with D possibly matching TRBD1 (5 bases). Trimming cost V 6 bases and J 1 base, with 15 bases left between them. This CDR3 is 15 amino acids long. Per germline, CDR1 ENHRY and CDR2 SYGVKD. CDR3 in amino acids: CAISPLRDHNYGYTF. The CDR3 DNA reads TGTGCCATCAGCCCCCTGAGGGACCATAACTATGGCTACACCTTC.

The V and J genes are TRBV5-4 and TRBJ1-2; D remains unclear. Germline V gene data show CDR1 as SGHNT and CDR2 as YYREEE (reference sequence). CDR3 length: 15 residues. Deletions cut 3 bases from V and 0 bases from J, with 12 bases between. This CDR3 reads CASSSGGLANYGYTF. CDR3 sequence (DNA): TGTGCCAGCAGCTCTGGAGGGTTGGCTAACTATGGCTACACCTTC.

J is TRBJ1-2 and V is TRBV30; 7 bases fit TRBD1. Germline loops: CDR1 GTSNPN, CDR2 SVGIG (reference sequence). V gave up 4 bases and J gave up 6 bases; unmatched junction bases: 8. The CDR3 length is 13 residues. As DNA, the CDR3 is TGTGCCTGGACTGACAGGGATACCGATGGCTACACCTTC. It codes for CAWTDRDTDGYTF.

The chain's CDR3 is CASSLRGIADTQYF. The CDR3 nucleotides read TGCGCCAGCAGCTTGCGTGGTATTGCAGATACGCAGTATTTT. The rearrangement joins TRBV5-1 to TRBJ2-3; unclear D gene. Germline V gene lookup returns CDR1 SGHRS and CDR2 YFSETQ. This CDR3 is 14 amino acids long. Trimming removed 1 base at V and 4 bases at J, with 10 bases between.

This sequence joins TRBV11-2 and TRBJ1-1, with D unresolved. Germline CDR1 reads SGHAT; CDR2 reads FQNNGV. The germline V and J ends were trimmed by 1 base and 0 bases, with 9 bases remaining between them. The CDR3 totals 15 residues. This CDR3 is CASSLGRIMNTEAFF. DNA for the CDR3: TGTGCCAGCAGCTTAGGACGGATCATGAACACTGAAGCTTTCTTT.

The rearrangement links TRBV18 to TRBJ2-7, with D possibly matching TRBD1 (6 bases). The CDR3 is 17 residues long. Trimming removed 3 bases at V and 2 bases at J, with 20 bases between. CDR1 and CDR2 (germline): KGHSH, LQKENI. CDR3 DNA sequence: TGTGCCAGCTCACCCATGGACAGACTACTTGGCACCTACGAGCAGTACTTC. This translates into CASSPMDRLLGTYEQYF.

The CDR3 DNA sequence: TGTGCCAGCAGCTTAGAGGGGGTTGAGACCCAGTACTTC. Residues: CASSLEGVETQYF. The V and J genes are TRBV7-8 and TRBJ2-5; D is possibly TRBD1 (6 bases). The germline CDR1 and CDR2 sequences are SGHVS and FQNEAQ. CDR3 length: 13 amino acids. V lost 1 base, J lost 5 bases, and 8 bases lay in between. Based on the CDR3 plus reference TRBV7-8 and TRBJ2-5, the full variable domain is GAGVSQSPRYKVAKRGQDVALRCDPISGHVSLFWYQQALGQGPEFLTYFQNEAQLDKSGLPSDRFFAERPEGSVSTLKIQRTQQEDSAVYLCASSLEGVETQYFGPGTRLLVL.

The DNA for the CDR3 is TGTGCCAGCAGCGTAGGATCGGAGGGGGGACTAACCCCAGGGGAGCTGTTTTTT. Encoded protein: CASSVGSEGGLTPGELFF. The chain combines TRBV9 with TRBJ2-2; D is perhaps TRBD2 (7 bases). The CDR3 is 18 amino acids. With 0 bases removed from V and 8 bases from J, the gap between germline ends came to 23 bases. CDR1 and CDR2 from the germline V gene are SGDLS and YYNGEE.

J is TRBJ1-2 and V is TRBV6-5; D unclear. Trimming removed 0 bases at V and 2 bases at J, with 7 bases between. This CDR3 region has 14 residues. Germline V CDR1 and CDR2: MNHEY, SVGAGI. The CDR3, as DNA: TGTGCCAGCAGTTACTCGAGAAGGAACTATGGCTACACCTTC. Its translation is CASSYSRRNYGYTF.

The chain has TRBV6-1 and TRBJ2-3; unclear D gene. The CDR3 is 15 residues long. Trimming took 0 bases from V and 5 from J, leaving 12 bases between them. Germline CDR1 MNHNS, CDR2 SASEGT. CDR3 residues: CASSEAPGLGDTQYF. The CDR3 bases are TGTGCCAGCAGTGAAGCTCCCGGGCTTGGAGATACGCAGTATTTT.

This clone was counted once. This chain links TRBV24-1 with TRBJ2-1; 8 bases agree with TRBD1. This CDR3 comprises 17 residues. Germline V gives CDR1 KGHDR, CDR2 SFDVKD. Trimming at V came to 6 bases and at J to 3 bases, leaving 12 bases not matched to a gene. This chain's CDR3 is CATSSSRGQGGYNEQFF. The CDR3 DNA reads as TGTGCCACCAGTAGTTCCCGCGGACAGGGTGGCTACAATGAGCAGTTCTTC.

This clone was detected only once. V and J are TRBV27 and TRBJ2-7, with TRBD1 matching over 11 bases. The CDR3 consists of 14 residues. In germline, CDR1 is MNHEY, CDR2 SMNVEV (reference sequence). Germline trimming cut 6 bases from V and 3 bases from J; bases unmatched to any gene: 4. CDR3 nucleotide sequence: TGTGCCAGCAGCCCAGGGACAGGGGGCTACGAGCAGTACGTC. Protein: CASSPGTGGYEQYV.

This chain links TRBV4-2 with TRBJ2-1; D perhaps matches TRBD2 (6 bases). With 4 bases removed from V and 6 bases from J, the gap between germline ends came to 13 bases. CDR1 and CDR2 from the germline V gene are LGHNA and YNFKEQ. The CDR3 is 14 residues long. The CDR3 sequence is CASSLTQGLNEQFF. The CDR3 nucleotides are TGTGCCAGCAGCCTGACTCAGGGACTCAATGAGCAGTTCTTC.

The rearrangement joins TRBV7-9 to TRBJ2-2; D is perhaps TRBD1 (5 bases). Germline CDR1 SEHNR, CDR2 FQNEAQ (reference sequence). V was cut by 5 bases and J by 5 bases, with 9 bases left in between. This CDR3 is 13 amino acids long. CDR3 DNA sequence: TGTGCCAGCAGCCAGGGTAGGACCGGGGAGCTGTTTTTT. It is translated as CASSQGRTGELFF.

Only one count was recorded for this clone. The CDR3 loop reads CAISESARGEETQYF. CDR3 nucleotides: TGTGCCATCAGTGAGTCGGCGCGGGGGGAAGAGACCCAGTACTTC. The rearrangement uses TRBV10-3 and TRBJ2-5, with 8 nucleotides matching TRBD2. The CDR3 runs 15 residues. V shed 0 bases and J 3 bases; nucleotides not matched to a gene: 3. Per the germline V gene, CDR1 is ENHRY and CDR2 is SYGVKD.

DNA for the CDR3: TGTGCCATCAGTGAGTGGGGAACTAGCGGGGAAGAGACCCAGTACTTC. Residues: CAISEWGTSGEETQYF. The chain carries TRBV10-3 and TRBJ2-5; the match to TRBD2 covers 10 bases. With V trimmed by 1 base and J by 3 bases, 5 bases remained unmatched. Per the germline V gene, CDR1 is ENHRY and CDR2 is SYGVKD. The CDR3 is 16 amino acids.

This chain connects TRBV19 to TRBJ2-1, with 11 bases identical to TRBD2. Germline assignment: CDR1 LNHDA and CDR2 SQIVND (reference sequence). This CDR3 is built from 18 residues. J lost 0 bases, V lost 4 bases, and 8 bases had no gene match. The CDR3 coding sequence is TGTGCCAGTAGTAAGGTTAGCGGGGGGGCCGACTCCTACAATGAGCAGTTCTTC. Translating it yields CASSKVSGGADSYNEQFF. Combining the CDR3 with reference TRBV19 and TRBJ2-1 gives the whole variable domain DGGITQSPKYLFRKEGQNVTLSCEQNLNHDAMYWYRQDPGQGLRLIYYSQIVNDFQKGDIAEGYSVSREKKESFPLTVTSAQKNPTAFYLCASSKVSGGADSYNEQFFGPGTRLTVL.

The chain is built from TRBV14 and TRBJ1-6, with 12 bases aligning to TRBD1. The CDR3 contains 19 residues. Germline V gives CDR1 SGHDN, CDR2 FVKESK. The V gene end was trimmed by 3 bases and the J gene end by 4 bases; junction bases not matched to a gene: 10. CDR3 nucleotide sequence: TGTGCCAGCAGCCATCCCGGGACAGGGGGCGGCCTTTATAATTCACCCCTCCACTTT. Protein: CASSHPGTGGGLYNSPLHF.

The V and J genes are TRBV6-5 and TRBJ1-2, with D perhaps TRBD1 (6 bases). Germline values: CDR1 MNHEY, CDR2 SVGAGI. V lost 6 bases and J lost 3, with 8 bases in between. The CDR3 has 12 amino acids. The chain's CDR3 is CASRRGDYGYTF. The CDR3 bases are TGTGCCAGCAGGAGGGGGGACTATGGCTACACCTTC.

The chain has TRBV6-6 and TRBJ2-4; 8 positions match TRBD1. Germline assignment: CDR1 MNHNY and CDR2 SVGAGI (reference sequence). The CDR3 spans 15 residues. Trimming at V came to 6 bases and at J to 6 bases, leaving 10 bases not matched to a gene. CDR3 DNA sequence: TGTGCCAGCAGGACGGACCTGACAGGGGTAAACATTCAGTACTTC. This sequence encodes CASRTDLTGVNIQYF.

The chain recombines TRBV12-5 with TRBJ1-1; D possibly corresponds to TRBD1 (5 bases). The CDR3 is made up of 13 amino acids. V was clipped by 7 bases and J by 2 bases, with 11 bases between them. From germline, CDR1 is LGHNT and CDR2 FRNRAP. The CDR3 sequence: CASEAGTNTEAFF. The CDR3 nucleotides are TGTGCTAGTGAGGCAGGGACCAACACTGAAGCTTTCTTT.

CDR3 bases: TGCGCCAGCAGCCAAGAATGGACAGGGAGCAATCAGCCCCAGCATTTT. Its translation is CASSQEWTGSNQPQHF. The genes are TRBV4-1 and TRBJ1-5; 8 bases are shared with TRBD1. The CDR3 has 16 residues. Germline trimming cut 0 bases from V and 1 base from J; bases unmatched to any gene: 2. Germline CDR1 MGHRA, CDR2 YSYEKL.

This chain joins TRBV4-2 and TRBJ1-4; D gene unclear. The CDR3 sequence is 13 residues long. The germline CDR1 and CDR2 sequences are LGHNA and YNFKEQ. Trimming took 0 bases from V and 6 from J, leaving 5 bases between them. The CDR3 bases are TGTGCCAGCAGCCAAGATCCCTATGAAAAACTGTTTTTT. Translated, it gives CASSQDPYEKLFF.